This passage covers 25 T cell receptor beta chains from one sample sequenced in a study of T cell changes during pregnancy in multiple sclerosis. The table came from immunoSEQ multiplex PCR; TCRdb's copy has only in-frame clones and leaves some out. Of 70,000 to 95,000 clones in the sample, roughly 95% were seen once. This material consisted of peripheral blood, taken in the second trimester of pregnancy. The receptor set was obtained from a female donor in good health, enrolled as a control in a pregnancy study.

The chain combines TRBV13 with TRBJ2-1, with a possible D match to TRBD2 (6 bases). Germline V CDR1 and CDR2: PRHDT, FYEKMQ (reference sequence). The ends were cut back, 3 bases at V and 5 bases at J, with 11 bases in the middle. This CDR3 spans 14 amino acids. CDR3 nucleotide sequence: TGTGCCAGCAGCTTTTGGCGGGGAAACAATGAGCAGTTCTTC. Encoded protein: CASSFWRGNNEQFF.

The V gene is TRBV18, the J gene TRBJ1-5; possibly TRBD1 for D (5 bases). Trimming took off 6 bases at V and 3 bases at J, with 12 bases between the two ends. Per germline, CDR1 KGHSH and CDR2 LQKENI. The CDR3 length is 14 residues. As DNA, the CDR3 is TGTGCCAGCTCGAATGACAGACTCAATCAGCCCCAGCATTTT. Translation gives CASSNDRLNQPQHF.

This chain connects TRBV18 to TRBJ1-1; TRBD1 matches at 7 bases. Per the germline V gene, CDR1 is KGHSH and CDR2 is LQKENI. Trimming at V came to 5 bases and at J to 1 base, leaving 7 bases not matched to a gene. CDR3 size: 15 residues. This CDR3 reads CASSGSGQPNTEAFF. CDR3 bases: TGTGCCAGCTCAGGATCGGGACAGCCGAACACTGAAGCTTTCTTT.

J is TRBJ1-1 and V is TRBV5-1; 9 bases fit TRBD1. There are 13 residues in the CDR3. Germline V gene sequence: CDR1 SGHRS, CDR2 YFSETQ. Losses at the gene ends were 4 bases for V and 7 bases for J; bases not matched to a gene: 5. The CDR3 nucleotides read TGCGCCAGCAGCCAGGGACAGGGTAGTGAAGCTTTCTTT. As protein: CASSQGQGSEAFF.

The V call is TRBV5-1, the J call TRBJ1-4; no clear D. Germline V gives CDR1 SGHRS, CDR2 YFSETQ. The CDR3 runs to 15 residues. Trimming removed 4 bases from V and 2 bases from J, with 12 bases in between. CDR3 coding DNA: TGCGCCAGCAGCCTGCTGGGCCTCACTAATGAAAAACTGTTTTTT. Encoded protein: CASSLLGLTNEKLFF.

The chain uses TRBV5-4 and TRBJ1-2; tentative D call: TRBD1 (6 bases). Germline assignment: CDR1 SGHNT and CDR2 YYREEE (reference sequence). V was clipped by 3 bases and J by 6 bases, with 12 bases between them. The CDR3 sequence is 13 residues long. The CDR3 coding sequence is TGTGCCAGCAGCTCTGACAGGTCCCATGGCTACACCTTC. It specifies CASSSDRSHGYTF. Using reference TRBV5-4 and TRBJ1-2 for the parts outside the CDR3, the full variable domain is ETGVTQSPTHLIKTRGQQVTLRCSSQSGHNTVSWYQQALGQGPQFIFQYYREEENGRGNFPPRFSGLQFPNYSSELNVNALELDDSALYLCASSSDRSHGYTFGSGTRLTVV.

This rearrangement joins TRBV6-1 to TRBJ1-1; D unclear. V lost 2 bases, J lost 1 base, and 8 bases lay in between. The CDR3 has 14 amino acids. Germline CDR1 is MNHNS and CDR2 is SASEGT. The CDR3 bases are TGTGCCAGCAGTGAAACCAGAGGGAACACTGAAGCTTTCTTT. As protein: CASSETRGNTEAFF.

In its sample, this clone was seen once. V and J are TRBV7-9 and TRBJ1-2; 8 nucleotides match TRBD1. The CDR3 runs 15 residues. Trimming took 3 bases from V and 5 from J; bases not matched to a gene: 8. Germline-derived CDR1 and CDR2 are SEHNR and FQNEAQ (reference sequence). The CDR3 region is CASSFAPGGVYGYTF. DNA for the CDR3: TGTGCCAGCAGCTTTGCCCCAGGGGGCGTGTATGGCTACACCTTC.

This sequence joins TRBV30 and TRBJ1-2; 8 nucleotides align to TRBD1. Germline CDR1 and CDR2: GTSNPN and SVGIG (reference sequence). Losses at the gene ends were 4 bases for V and 1 base for J; bases not matched to a gene: 8. CDR3 length equals 15 residues. CDR3 protein: CAWIPDRDLNYGYTF. CDR3 nucleotides: TGTGCCTGGATCCCGGACAGGGATCTTAACTATGGCTACACCTTC.

This clone was recorded once. Given the absence of the conserved phenylalanine or tryptophan at the CDR3 end, a read error is likely. The genes are TRBV19 and TRBJ1-6; TRBD1 matches 7 bases. After removal of 5 bases from V and 0 bases from J, the junction contained 10 bases not matched to a gene. Germline V lookup: CDR1 LNHDA, CDR2 SQIVND (reference sequence). This CDR3 has 18 amino acids. The CDR3 DNA is TGTGCCAGTAGTCCACGACAGGGACTTAGCTCCTATAATTCACCCCTCCACCTT. This encodes CASSPRQGLSSYNSPLHL.

This clone was recorded only once. The rearrangement links TRBV6-1 to TRBJ2-3; 10 bases map to TRBD2. Trimming removed 10 bases from V and 2 bases from J; junction bases left unmatched: 9. Germline V CDR1 and CDR2: MNHNS, SASEGT. CDR3 length: 15 amino acids. The CDR3 DNA reads TGTGCCACCGGGTCGACTAGCGGGTTCACAGATACGCAGTATTTT. As protein: CATGSTSGFTDTQYF.

The rearrangement uses TRBV4-3 and TRBJ1-2; 7 nucleotides agree with TRBD1. Trimming removed 0 bases from V and 1 base from J; junction bases left unmatched: 5. There are 16 residues in the CDR3. Per the germline V gene, CDR1 is LGHNA and CDR2 is YSLEER. Here the CDR3 reads CASSQEPGGINYGYTF. In nucleotides, the CDR3 is TGCGCCAGCAGCCAAGAACCAGGGGGGATTAACTATGGCTACACCTTC.

This chain uses TRBV19 with TRBJ2-7; the match to TRBD1 covers 9 bases. From germline, CDR1 is LNHDA and CDR2 SQIVND (reference sequence). V lost 5 bases, J lost 0 bases, and 8 bases stayed unmatched. The CDR3 covers 16 residues. CDR3 sequence reads: CASSQMRTGDSYEQYF. The CDR3 DNA sequence: TGTGCCAGTAGTCAAATGCGGACAGGGGACTCCTACGAGCAGTACTTC.

The rearrangement links TRBV2 to TRBJ1-1; D gene uncertain. This CDR3 contains 13 residues. Germline V CDR1 and CDR2: SNHLY, FYNNEI. The V gene lost 4 bases and the J gene lost 5 bases, with 11 bases spanning the gap. CDR3 sequence: CASSASRGTEAFF. The CDR3 region has the DNA TGTGCCAGCAGTGCCTCTCGGGGAACTGAAGCTTTCTTT.

This chain connects TRBV5-1 to TRBJ2-1, with D possibly matching TRBD1 (6 bases). This CDR3 is 14 amino acids long. V lost 4 bases, J lost 9 bases, and 17 bases lay in between. Germline V CDR1 and CDR2: SGHRS, YFSETQ. The CDR3 spells CASSRQAPDGEQFF. Written as DNA, the CDR3 is TGCGCCAGCAGCAGACAGGCCCCCGACGGTGAGCAGTTCTTC.

This clone was detected only a few times. The V and J genes are TRBV19 and TRBJ1-1; 8 bases match TRBD1. Germline V gives CDR1 LNHDA, CDR2 SQIVND (reference sequence). Losses at the gene ends were 10 bases for V and 6 bases for J; bases not matched to a gene: 10. This CDR3 has 13 amino acids. For the CDR3, the DNA is TGTGCCACCTGGGGACAGGACCCAGCTGAAGCTTTCTTT. It translates to CATWGQDPAEAFF.

The rearrangement uses TRBV13 and TRBJ1-1; D possibly corresponds to TRBD1 (5 bases). V shed 2 bases and J shed 2 bases, with 27 bases lying between them. The CDR3 sequence is 20 residues long. Looked up from germline, CDR1 is PRHDT and CDR2 is FYEKMQ (reference sequence). The CDR3 bases are TGTGCCAGCAGCTTAACAGGCTACTCCTATCCTTCCTATGAAAACACTGAAGCTTTCTTT. It is translated as CASSLTGYSYPSYENTEAFF.

The DNA for the CDR3 is TGTGCCAGCAGTCCAGGGTCAACTAATGAAAAACTGTTTTTT. It encodes CASSPGSTNEKLFF. The V gene is TRBV2, the J gene TRBJ1-4, with TRBD1 as a possible D gene (5 bases). Germline CDR1 and CDR2: SNHLY and FYNNEI. Trimming shortened V by 5 bases and J by 0 bases, and 7 bases separated the two germline ends. This CDR3 is built from 14 residues.

The chain carries TRBV12-5 and TRBJ1-6; tentative D call: TRBD1 (6 bases). Germline V CDR1 and CDR2: LGHNT, FRNRAP. The germline V and J ends were trimmed by 3 bases and 0 bases, with 15 bases remaining between them. The CDR3 length is 18 residues. The CDR3 DNA follows: TGTGCTAGTGGTTTCCGGGACATAAGGAGCTCCTATAATTCACCCCTCCACTTT. Amino acids: CASGFRDIRSSYNSPLHF.

The rearrangement links TRBV19 to TRBJ1-3; D is unclear. This CDR3 comprises 14 residues. Per germline, CDR1 LNHDA and CDR2 SQIVND (reference sequence). V dropped 7 bases and J dropped 2 bases, with 12 bases sitting between them. CDR3 loop: CASKENPTGNTIYF. CDR3 in DNA: TGTGCCAGTAAAGAGAATCCGACTGGAAACACCATATATTTT.

The chain joins TRBV7-2 to TRBJ2-3; TRBD2 aligns across 9 bases. V lost 6 bases, J lost 3 bases, and 4 bases stayed unmatched. Germline CDR1 is SGHTA and CDR2 is FQGNSA. CDR3 length: 14 amino acids. The CDR3 loop is CASRSGLATDTQYF. The CDR3 region has the DNA TGTGCCAGCAGATCCGGACTAGCGACAGATACGCAGTATTTT.

This chain uses TRBV5-1 with TRBJ2-5, with 11 positions matching TRBD2. V shed 1 base and J 5 bases; nucleotides not matched to a gene: 4. This CDR3 spans 15 amino acids. Germline CDR1 is SGHRS and CDR2 is YFSETQ. In nucleotides, the CDR3 is TGCGCCAGCAGCTTGTTGACTAGCGGGGAGGAGACCCAGTACTTC. It yields the protein CASSLLTSGEETQYF.

This chain links TRBV2 with TRBJ2-7, with unresolved D. Trimming shortened V by 6 bases and J by 1 base, and 7 bases separated the two germline ends. Germline CDR1 SNHLY, CDR2 FYNNEI. The CDR3 is 12 amino acids. CDR3 bases: TGTGCCAGCAGCCAACAGTCCTACGAGCAGTACTTC. This translates into CASSQQSYEQYF.

The CDR3 loop reads CASRYTGTGGDGYTF. The CDR3 DNA sequence: TGTGCCAGCAGGTACACCGGGACAGGGGGCGATGGCTACACCTTC. This sequence joins TRBV6-5 and TRBJ1-2, with 12 bases lining up with TRBD1. This CDR3 region has 15 residues. The trim removed 6 bases at V and 6 bases at J, leaving 8 bases unmatched. Germline lookup yields CDR1 MNHEY and CDR2 SVGAGI.

As to this clone: One junction end disagrees with the germline gene, perhaps due to a read error. The J gene is TRBJ2-3, the V gene TRBV18; 8 bases fit TRBD2. The germline gives CDR1 KGHSH, CDR2 LQKENI. This CDR3 region has 15 residues. CDR3 sequence: CASSPLAEETDTQYF. The DNA of the CDR3 is TGTGCCAGCTCTCCACTAGCGGAGGAGACAGATACGCAGTATTTT.